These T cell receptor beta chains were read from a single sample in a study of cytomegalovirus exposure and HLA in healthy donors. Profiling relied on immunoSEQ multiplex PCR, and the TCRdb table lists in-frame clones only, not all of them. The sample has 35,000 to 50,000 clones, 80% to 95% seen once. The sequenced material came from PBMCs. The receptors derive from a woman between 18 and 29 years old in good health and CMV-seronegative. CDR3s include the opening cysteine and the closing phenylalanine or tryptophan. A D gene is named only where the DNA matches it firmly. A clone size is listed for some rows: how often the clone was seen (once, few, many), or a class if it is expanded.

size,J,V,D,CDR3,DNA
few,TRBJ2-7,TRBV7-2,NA,CASSLRSGVREQYF,TGTGCCAGCAGCTTGCGGTCAGGGGTTCGGGAGCAGTACTTC
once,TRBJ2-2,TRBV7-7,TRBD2,CASSLAGGNTGELFF,TGTGCTAGCAGCTTAGCGGGAGGGAACACCGGGGAGCTGTTTTTT
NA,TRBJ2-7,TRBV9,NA,CASSVGRGSYEQYF,TGTGCCAGCAGCGTAGGGCGGGGCTCCTACGAGCAGTACTTC
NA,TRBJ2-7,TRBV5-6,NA,CASSLWLTYEQYF,TGTGCCAGCAGCTTATGGCTTACCTACGAGCAGTACTTC
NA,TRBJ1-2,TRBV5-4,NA,CASLGGADYGYTF,TGTGCCAGCCTGGGGGGGGCGGACTATGGCTACACCTTC
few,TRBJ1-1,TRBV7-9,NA,CASSLVERDKAFF,TGTGCCAGCAGCTTAGTAGAACGGGATAAAGCTTTCTTT
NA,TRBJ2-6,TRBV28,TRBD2,CASSGEGTGANVLTF,TGTGCCAGCAGTGGGGAGGGGACCGGGGCCAACGTCCTGACTTTC
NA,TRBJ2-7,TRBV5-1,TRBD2,CASSFSGRAYEQYF,TGCGCCAGCAGCTTTAGCGGGAGAGCCTACGAGCAGTACTTC
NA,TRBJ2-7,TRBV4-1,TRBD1,CASSLLFGTGPSEQYF,TGCGCCAGCAGCCTGCTTTTTGGGACAGGTCCCTCTGAGCAGTACTTC
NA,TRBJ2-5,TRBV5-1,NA,CASSLEGGPSAETQYF,TGCGCCAGCAGCTTGGAGGGGGGGCCTTCAGCAGAGACCCAGTACTTC
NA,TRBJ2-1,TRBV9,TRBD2,CASSVSGDYNEQFF,TGTGCCAGCAGCGTCAGCGGGGATTACAATGAGCAGTTCTTC
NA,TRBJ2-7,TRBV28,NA,CASSLPQSSYEQYF,TGTGCCAGCAGTCTCCCACAGAGCTCCTACGAGCAGTACTTC
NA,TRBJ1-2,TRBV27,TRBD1,CASSPGTGYGYTF,TGTGCCAGCAGCCCCGGGACAGGCTATGGCTACACCTTC
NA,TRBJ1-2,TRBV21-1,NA,CASSKSGPYGYTF,TGTGCCAGCAGCAAATCAGGCCCCTATGGCTACACCTTC
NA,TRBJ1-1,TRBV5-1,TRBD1,CASSPSDRGEAFF,TGCGCCAGCAGCCCCTCGGACAGGGGTGAAGCTTTCTTT
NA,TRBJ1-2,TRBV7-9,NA,CASSLVDTDVYGYTF,TGTGCCAGCAGCTTAGTAGACACGGATGTTTATGGCTACACCTTC
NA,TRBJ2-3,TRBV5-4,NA,CASSFPSVGTDTQYF,TGTGCCAGCAGCTTTCCTAGCGTGGGCACAGATACGCAGTATTTT
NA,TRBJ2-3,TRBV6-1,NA,CASRRGSTDTQYF,TGTGCCAGCAGGAGAGGGAGCACAGATACGCAGTATTTT
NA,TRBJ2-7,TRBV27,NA,CASSLSRQTSDEQYF,TGTGCCAGCAGTTTATCTCGGCAGACTAGTGACGAGCAGTACTTC
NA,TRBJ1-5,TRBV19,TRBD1,CASSPDRSSNQPQHF,TGTGCCAGTAGTCCGGACAGGTCTAGCAATCAGCCCCAGCATTTT
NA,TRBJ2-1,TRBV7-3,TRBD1,CASSLTARGLDEQFF,TGTGCCAGCAGCTTAACGGCCAGGGGGTTAGATGAGCAGTTCTTC
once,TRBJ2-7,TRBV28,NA,CASSGAVRSGGEQYF,TGTGCCAGCAGCGGGGCAGTCAGGTCAGGAGGGGAGCAGTACTTC
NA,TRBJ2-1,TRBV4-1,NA,CASSQDYPTGSYNEQFF,TGCGCCAGCAGCCAAGACTACCCTACAGGGTCCTACAATGAGCAGTTCTTC
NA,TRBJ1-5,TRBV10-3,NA,CAISDLNHQPQHF,TGTGCCATCAGTGACCTTAATCATCAGCCCCAGCATTTT
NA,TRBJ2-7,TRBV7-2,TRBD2,CASSFGRGSHEQYF,TGTGCCAGCAGCTTCGGGAGGGGGAGCCACGAGCAGTACTTC
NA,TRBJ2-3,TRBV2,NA,CASSDGRRGPADTQYF,TGTGCCAGCAGTGACGGTCGGCGGGGGCCCGCAGATACGCAGTATTTT
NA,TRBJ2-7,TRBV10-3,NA,CAISEDGAYEQYF,TGTGCCATCAGTGAAGACGGAGCCTACGAGCAGTACTTC
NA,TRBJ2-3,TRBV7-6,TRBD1,CASSLSIGTGERDTQYF,TGCGCCAGCAGCTTATCAATCGGGACAGGGGAAAGAGATACGCAGTATTTT
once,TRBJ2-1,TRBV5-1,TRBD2,CASYSGGPYNEQFF,TGCGCCAGCTATAGCGGGGGACCCTACAATGAGCAGTTCTTC
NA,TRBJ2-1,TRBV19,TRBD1,CASKYRTGSSYNEQFF,TGTGCCAGTAAGTATAGGACAGGTAGCTCCTACAATGAGCAGTTCTTC
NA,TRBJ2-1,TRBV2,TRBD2,CASSGTLAGGPHEQFF,TGTGCCAGCAGTGGTACACTAGCGGGAGGGCCCCATGAGCAGTTCTTC
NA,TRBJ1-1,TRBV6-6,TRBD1,CASKKEGQGGTEAFF,TGTGCCAGCAAGAAAGAGGGACAGGGGGGGACTGAAGCTTTCTTT
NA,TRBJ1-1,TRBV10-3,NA,CAISESGGGSEAFF,TGTGCCATCAGTGAGTCTGGGGGAGGGTCTGAAGCTTTCTTT
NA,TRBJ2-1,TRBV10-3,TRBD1,CAISDPTGAPNEQFF,TGTGCCATCAGTGACCCGACAGGGGCCCCCAATGAGCAGTTCTTC
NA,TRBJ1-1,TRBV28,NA,CASTRGEINTEAFF,TGTGCCAGCACCCGTGGGGAGATAAACACTGAAGCTTTCTTT
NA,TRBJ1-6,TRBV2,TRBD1,CASSTQGQGNNSPLHF,TGTGCCAGCAGTACACAAGGACAGGGCAATAATTCACCCCTCCACTTT
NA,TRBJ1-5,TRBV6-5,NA,CASSPGTMFSQPQHF,TGTGCCAGCAGCCCCGGGACAATGTTCAGTCAGCCCCAGCATTTT
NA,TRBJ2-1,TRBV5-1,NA,CASSPLRGGLDNEQFF,TGCGCCAGCAGCCCCCTTAGGGGGGGGCTAGACAATGAGCAGTTCTTC
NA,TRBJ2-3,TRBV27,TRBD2,CASSVAGPPTDTQYF,TGTGCCAGCAGTGTAGCGGGCCCCCCCACAGATACGCAGTATTTT
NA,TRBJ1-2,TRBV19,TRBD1,CASNIQGADYGYTF,TGTGCCAGTAACATCCAGGGGGCGGACTATGGCTACACCTTC
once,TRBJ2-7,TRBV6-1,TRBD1,CASIPGGWNEQYF,TGTGCCAGCATTCCAGGGGGCTGGAACGAGCAGTACTTC
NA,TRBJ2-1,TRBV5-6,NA,CASSRGLSYNEQFF,TGTGCCAGCAGCCGTGGACTATCCTACAATGAGCAGTTCTTC
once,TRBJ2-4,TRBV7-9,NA,CASSQQANIQYF,TGTGCCAGCAGCCAACAGGCTAACATTCAGTACTTC
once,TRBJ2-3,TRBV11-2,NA,CASSPPNSGTDTQYF,TGTGCCAGCAGCCCTCCGAACTCGGGAACAGATACGCAGTATTTT
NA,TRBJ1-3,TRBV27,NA,CASRPGRGSGNTIYF,TGTGCCAGCAGACCGGGGCGGGGATCAGGAAACACCATATATTTT
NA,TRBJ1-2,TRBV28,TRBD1,CASRTGGNYGYTF,TGTGCCAGCAGGACAGGGGGTAACTATGGCTACACCTTC
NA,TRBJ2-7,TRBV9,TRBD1,CASSPGQGSHEQYF,TGTGCCAGCAGCCCGGGACAGGGGTCCCACGAGCAGTACTTC
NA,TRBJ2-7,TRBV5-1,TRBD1,CASSLGTGFYEQYF,TGCGCCAGCAGCTTGGGGACAGGGTTCTACGAGCAGTACTTC
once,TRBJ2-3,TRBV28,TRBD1,CASSLWGQGTDTQYF,TGTGCCAGCAGTTTATGGGGACAGGGCACAGATACGCAGTATTTT
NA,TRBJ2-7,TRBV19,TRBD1,CASSKGQGSPEQYF,TGTGCCAGTAGCAAGGGACAGGGGAGTCCCGAGCAGTACTTC
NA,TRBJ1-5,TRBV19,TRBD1,CASGGQGVLNQPQHF,TGTGCCAGCGGTGGACAGGGGGTGTTGAATCAGCCCCAGCATTTT
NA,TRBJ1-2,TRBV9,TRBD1,CASSARQGVNYGYTF,TGTGCCAGCAGCGCGAGACAGGGAGTAAACTATGGCTACACCTTC
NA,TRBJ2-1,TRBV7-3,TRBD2,CASSPIAGVSYNEQFF,TGTGCCAGCAGCCCTATAGCGGGGGTCTCCTACAATGAGCAGTTCTTC